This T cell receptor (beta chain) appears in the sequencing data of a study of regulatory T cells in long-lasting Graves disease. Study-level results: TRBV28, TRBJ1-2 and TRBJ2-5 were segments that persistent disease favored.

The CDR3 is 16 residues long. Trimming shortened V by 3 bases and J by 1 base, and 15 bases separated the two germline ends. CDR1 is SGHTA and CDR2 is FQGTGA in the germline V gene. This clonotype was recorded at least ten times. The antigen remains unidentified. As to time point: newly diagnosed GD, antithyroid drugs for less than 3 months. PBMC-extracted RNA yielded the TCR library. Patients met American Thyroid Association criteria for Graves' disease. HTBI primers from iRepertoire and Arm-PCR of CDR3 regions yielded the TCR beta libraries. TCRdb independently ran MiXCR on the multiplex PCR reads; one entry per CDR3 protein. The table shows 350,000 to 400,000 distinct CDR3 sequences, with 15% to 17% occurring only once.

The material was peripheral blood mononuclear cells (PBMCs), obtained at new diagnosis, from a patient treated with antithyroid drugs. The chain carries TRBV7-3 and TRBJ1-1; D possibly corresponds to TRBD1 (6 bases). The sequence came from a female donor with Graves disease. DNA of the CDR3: TGTGCCAGCAGCTTCCGAGGAGGGGGGCCGAACACTGAAGCTTTCTTT. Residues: CASSFRGGGPNTEAFF.